The clone carrying this T cell receptor (beta chain) was seen a single time. Its matching antigen is unknown. This sample also contains other DNA sequences that code for the same CDR3. CD4+ cells yielded CD45RA+ naive and CD45RA-negative memory subsets. This sample was included in a study of shared clonotypes between healthy human individuals. Overall study: The plates for each donor numbered three CD4 naive, three CD4 memory, two CD8 naive and one CD8 memory. Study-level results: Compared with clonotypes that all four donors shared, non-shared clonotypes had lower generation probabilities. Four donors had 5% to 6% of their naive CD4 clonotypes in common.

Trimming took off 6 bases at V and 2 bases at J, with 12 bases between the two ends. Germline V lookup: CDR1 MNHEY, CDR2 SVGAGI. This CDR3 is 14 amino acids long. TCRdb's copy holds only in-frame clones and misses some; the assay was immunoSEQ multiplex PCR. The sample carries more than 2 million clones, 85% to 95% recorded once. The clonotype originates from a man between 18 and 35 years old in good health. The rearrangement joins TRBV6-5 to TRBJ2-3; a weak D match, TRBD2 (6 bases). Sequencing used naive CD4+ T cells sorted from blood. Subset of the sample: CD45RA+ positively selected. In DNA form, the CDR3 reads TGTGCCAGCAGCCGGGGGAGGATCACAGATACGCAGTATTTT. Residues: CASSRGRITDTQYF.